A single sample gave rise to the 20 T cell receptor beta chains below, sequenced in a study of T cell repertoires in cytomegalovirus infection. TCRdb ran MiXCR on the reads and lists one entry per CDR3 protein. The sample shows a few hundred thousand distinct CDR3 sequences, approximately 14% of them seen only once. The material sequenced was PBMCs. Receptors originate from a human donor in good health (CMV status not recorded). Some clones in this sample may be carry-over from other donors' samples.

This clonotype was seen at least ten times. The V gene is TRBV2, the J gene TRBJ2-2; D uncertain. CDR3 size: 18 residues. Germline V gene data show CDR1 as SNHLY and CDR2 as FYNNEI. The V end was cut by 2 bases, the J end by 1 base, with 17 bases between. CDR3 protein: CASSERRVPLLNTGELFF. The CDR3 DNA follows: TGTGCCAGCAGTGAAAGACGGGTTCCTTTATTGAACACCGGGGAGCTGTTTTTT. The complete variable domain, with remaining parts taken from reference TRBV2 and TRBJ2-2, reads EPEVTQTPSHQVTQMGQEVILRCVPISNHLYFYWYRQILGQKVEFLVSFYNNEISEKSEIFDDQFSVERPDGSNFTLKIRSTKLEDSAMYFCASSERRVPLLNTGELFFGEGSRLTVL.

This clonotype occurred many times. V is TRBV7-8 and J is TRBJ1-1, with TRBD1 as a possible D gene (5 bases). V lost 3 bases, J lost 2 bases, and 10 bases lay in between. This CDR3 region has 14 residues. Germline CDR1 reads SGHVS; CDR2 reads FQNEAQ. Here the CDR3 DNA reads TGTGCCAGCAGCTTGCGGGACCCCAACACTGAAGCTTTCTTT. Protein product: CASSLRDPNTEAFF.

Many counts were recorded for this clonotype. The chain carries TRBV28 and TRBJ1-2, with D perhaps TRBD1 (5 bases). V lost 6 bases, J lost 8 bases, and 19 bases lay in between. The CDR3 sequence is 14 residues long. Germline CDR1 and CDR2: MDHEN and SYDVKM. The CDR3 DNA follows: TGTGCCAGCAGCGTCGGCGGCAGGGACGACGGCTACACCTTC. Its protein product is CASSVGGRDDGYTF.

This clonotype was seen repeatedly, ten times or more. V is TRBV20-1 and J is TRBJ2-7; 7 bases are a match to TRBD2. The CDR3 is 14 residues long. After removal of 3 bases from V and 2 bases from J, the junction contained 7 bases not matched to a gene. CDR1 is DFQATT, CDR2 SNEGSKA, per germline (reference sequence). The chain's CDR3 is CSASPSGAPYEQYF. CDR3 DNA: TGCAGTGCTAGCCCCAGCGGGGCCCCCTACGAGCAGTACTTC.

This clonotype was counted many times. V gene TRBV5-5 combines with J gene TRBJ2-3; 10 nucleotides agree with TRBD2. The CDR3 length is 18 residues. V was clipped by 4 bases and J by 5 bases; unmatched bases: 16. In germline, CDR1 is SGHKS, CDR2 YYEKEE (reference sequence). The CDR3 bases are TGTGCCAGCAGCCCTACTCTCTTTACTAGCGGGGTAGGAGATACGCAGTATTTT. Its protein product is CASSPTLFTSGVGDTQYF. Full variable domain (remainder filled in from reference TRBV5-5 and TRBJ2-3): DAGVTQSPTHLIKTRGQQVTLRCSPISGHKSVSWYQQVLGQGPQFIFQYYEKEERGRGNFPDRFSARQFPNYSSELNVNALLLGDSALYLCASSPTLFTSGVGDTQYFGPGTRLTVL.

The chain recombines TRBV11-2 with TRBJ2-7; TRBD2 matches 13 bases. The V and J ends lost 8 bases and 6 bases, in that order; junction bases with no gene match: 1. Per germline, CDR1 SGHAT and CDR2 FQNNGV. The CDR3 runs to 12 residues. CDR3 residues: CASGLAGVEQYF. The CDR3 nucleotides read TGTGCCAGCGGACTAGCGGGGGTCGAGCAGTACTTC.

This clonotype appeared many times. The rearrangement links TRBV7-6 to TRBJ1-6, with D possibly TRBD1 on 5 matching bases. The V gene lost 5 bases and the J gene lost 7 bases, with 9 bases spanning the gap. The CDR3 covers 13 residues. Germline assignment: CDR1 SGHVS and CDR2 FNYEAQ. The CDR3 reads CASSDSPNSPLHF. In nucleotides, the CDR3 is TGTGCCAGCAGCGACAGCCCAAATTCACCCCTCCACTTT.

This clonotype was seen many times. This rearrangement joins TRBV12-3 or TRBV12-4 to TRBJ2-5; maybe TRBD1 (6 bases). This CDR3 contains 16 residues. V was clipped by 8 bases and J by 3 bases, with 22 bases between them. In DNA form, the CDR3 reads TGTGCCAGCTTCCAAGAGGGGGAAAGAGGAAAAGAGACCCAGTACTTC. Amino acids: CASFQEGERGKETQYF.

This clonotype has a count of ten or more. The chain couples TRBV6-1 to TRBJ1-1, with D uncertain. Germline loops: CDR1 MNHNS, CDR2 SASEGT. V lost 3 bases and J 3 bases, leaving 11 bases between the germline ends. CDR3 size: 14 residues. CDR3 sequence: CASSDPTGHTEAFF. The CDR3 nucleotides are TGTGCCAGCAGTGACCCAACTGGACACACTGAAGCTTTCTTT.

This chain uses TRBV6-2 or TRBV6-3 with TRBJ1-6; no clear D gene. The CDR3 runs to 15 residues. CDR1 MNHEY and CDR2 SVGEGT come from the germline V gene. V lost 10 bases and J lost 12, with 25 bases in between. Here the CDR3 reads CATREDGRIRGPLHF. CDR3 in DNA: TGTGCCACCCGGGAGGACGGCCGTATTAGAGGACCCCTCCACTTT.

This clonotype was counted many times. This chain uses TRBV28 with TRBJ2-1; 11 bases fit TRBD2. The germline V gene encodes CDR1 MDHEN and CDR2 SYDVKM. The CDR3 covers 15 residues. The V segment lost 5 bases and the J segment 5 bases; nucleotides outside the gene matches: 5. Written as DNA, the CDR3 is TGTGCCAGCAGTCTAGCGGGAGGAGGGAACAATGAGCAGTTCTTC. This encodes CASSLAGGGNNEQFF.

Comments on this clonotype: A junction boundary mismatches the germline segment, possibly from a read error. The chain recombines TRBV5-4 with TRBJ1-3, with D unclear. The CDR3 contains 12 residues. Germline CDR1 reads SGHNT; CDR2 reads YYREEE (reference sequence). The CDR3 sequence: CASSLWGSTIYF. CDR3 bases: TGTGCCAGCAGCTTATGGGGAAGCACCATATATTTT. Combining the CDR3 with reference TRBV5-4 and TRBJ1-3 gives the whole variable domain ETGVTQSPTHLIKTRGQQVTLRCSSQSGHNTVSWYQQALGQGPQFIFQYYREEENGRGNFPPRFSGLQFPNYSSELNVNALELDDSALYLCASSLWGSTIYFGEGSWLTVV.

The chain has TRBV10-3 and TRBJ2-3; 12 bases line up with TRBD2. The germline V gene has CDR1 ENHRY and CDR2 SYGVKD. This CDR3 spans 18 amino acids. With 2 bases clipped from V and 5 bases from J, the junction kept 11 bases outside the gene matches. In nucleotides, the CDR3 is TGTGCCATCAGTGAGCCTGGACTAGCGGGGACTCCGGGAGATACGCAGTATTTT. This sequence encodes CAISEPGLAGTPGDTQYF.

This clonotype was observed many times. The rearrangement uses TRBV7-2 and TRBJ1-5; 8 bases agree with TRBD1. CDR1 is SGHTA and CDR2 is FQGNSA in the germline V gene. V lost 4 bases, J lost 4 bases, and 12 bases stayed unmatched. The CDR3 is 17 amino acids. CDR3 nucleotide sequence: TGTGCCAGCAGCTCAGATTGGACAGGGAAGCCTAATCAGCCCCAGCATTTT. Residues: CASSSDWTGKPNQPQHF.

This clonotype was counted ten times or more. The gene calls are TRBV28 and TRBJ1-2; D is undetermined. Trimming pared 6 bases from V and 8 bases from J, leaving 16 bases between. This CDR3 comprises 13 residues. Per the germline V gene, CDR1 is MDHEN and CDR2 is SYDVKM. CDR3 sequence (DNA): TGTGCCAGCAGACGGCGAGGGAACGGCGGCTACACCTTC. Its translation is CASRRRGNGGYTF.

In its sample, this clonotype was seen a few times. The CDR3 sequence: CASSLVGITYEQYF. In DNA, the CDR3 is TGCGCCAGCAGCTTGGTAGGGATTACCTACGAGCAGTACTTC. V and J are TRBV5-1 and TRBJ2-7; the D is unclear. This CDR3 spans 14 amino acids. Germline V gene sequence: CDR1 SGHRS, CDR2 YFSETQ. V was trimmed by 0 bases and J by 2 bases, leaving 9 bases between them.

This clonotype came up many times. The CDR3 loop reads CASSFENTEAFF. CDR3 nucleotides: TGTGCCAGCAGTTTTGAGAACACTGAAGCTTTCTTT. The V and J genes are TRBV6-2 or TRBV6-3 and TRBJ1-1, with D unresolved. The CDR3 runs to 12 residues. CDR1 is MNHEY, CDR2 SVGEGT, per germline. V lost 4 bases, J lost 1 base, and 4 bases lay in between.

The J gene is TRBJ2-3, the V gene TRBV7-2; D gene unclear. This CDR3 spans 12 amino acids. V dropped 5 bases and J dropped 5 bases, with 8 bases sitting between them. Germline CDR1 SGHTA, CDR2 FQGNSA. CDR3 amino acids: CASSPWGDTQYF. Here the CDR3 DNA reads TGTGCCAGCAGCCCCTGGGGAGATACGCAGTATTTT. The full variable domain, completed using reference TRBV7-2 and TRBJ2-3, is GAGVSQSPSNKVTEKGKDVELRCDPISGHTALYWYRQSLGQGLEFLIYFQGNSAPDKSGLPSDRFSAERTGGSVSTLTIQRTQQEDSAVYLCASSPWGDTQYFGPGTRLTVL.

Points on this clonotype: This sequence may be a read error, since a much larger clone differs from it by one base. The chain uses TRBV7-2 and TRBJ1-3, with unresolved D. The germline gives CDR1 SGHTA, CDR2 FQGNSA. CDR3 size: 12 residues. CDR3 residues: CAGSYQGNTIYF. CDR3 coding DNA: TGTGCCGGCAGCTACCAAGGAAACACCATATATTTT.

This clonotype was found many times. The V gene is TRBV7-2, the J gene TRBJ1-1, with D hard to call. The CDR3 runs to 13 residues. V lost 6 bases and J lost 5, with 13 bases in between. CDR1 SGHTA and CDR2 FQGNSA come from the germline V gene. CDR3 nucleotides: TGTGCCAGCAGGTCACTCTGGGGAACTGAAGCTTTCTTT. It is translated as CASRSLWGTEAFF.